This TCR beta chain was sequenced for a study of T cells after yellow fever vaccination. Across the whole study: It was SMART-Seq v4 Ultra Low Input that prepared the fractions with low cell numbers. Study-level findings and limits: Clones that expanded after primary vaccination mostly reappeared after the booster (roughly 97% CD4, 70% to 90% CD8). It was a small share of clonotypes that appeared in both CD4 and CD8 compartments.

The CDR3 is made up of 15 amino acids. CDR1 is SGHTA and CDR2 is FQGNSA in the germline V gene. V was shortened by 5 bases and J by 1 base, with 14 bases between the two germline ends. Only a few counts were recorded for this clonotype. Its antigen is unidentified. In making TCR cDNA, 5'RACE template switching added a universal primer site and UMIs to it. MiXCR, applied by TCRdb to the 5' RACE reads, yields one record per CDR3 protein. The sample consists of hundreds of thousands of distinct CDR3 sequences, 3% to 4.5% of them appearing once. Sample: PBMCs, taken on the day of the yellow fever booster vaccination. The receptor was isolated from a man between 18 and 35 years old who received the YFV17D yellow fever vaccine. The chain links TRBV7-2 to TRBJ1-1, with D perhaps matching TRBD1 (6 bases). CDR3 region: CASSPYLDRNTEAFF. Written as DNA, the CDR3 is TGTGCCAGCAGCCCATATCTGGACAGGAACACTGAAGCTTTCTTT.